This T cell receptor beta chain was identified during a study of T cells expressing NK-cell markers. In the study overall: The eight sequenced donors comprised seven who were HCMV-seropositive and one who was seronegative. Study-wide results and limits: Similarly, these clonotypes led the CD3+CD56-NKG2C+ fraction as well in a handful of donors.

As for this clonotype: Its antigen is currently unknown.

5'RACE template switching with UMIs generated TCR beta cDNA. TCRdb reprocessed the 5' RACE reads, keeping one entry per CDR3 protein, no DNA. The sample shows 500,000 or so distinct CDR3 sequences, and approximately 3.6% sits with its ten largest clones. Germline V gene data show CDR1 as SGHRS and CDR2 as YFSETQ. The length of the CDR3 is 14 residues. The TCR was taken from a man between 18 and 35 years old in good health. The J gene is TRBJ2-7, the V gene TRBV5-1; TCRdb's D gene call, TRBD1, goes unchecked for lack of DNA. Sequences were obtained from blood T cells: a sorted CD56 or NKG2C T cell subset, CD4+ or CD8+ T cells, or bulk PBMC T cells (not recorded which). The CDR3 here is CASRYGGGKGEQYF.